This T cell receptor (beta chain) was identified in a study of early T cells in non-severe SARS-CoV-2 infection. The wider study: Chains were not paired, and sequencing was done on bulk RNA from unsorted whole blood. Study-wide findings and caveats: Private and CD4 specificities were missed by VDJdb matching, skewed to anti-spike CD8.

As part of library construction, unique molecular identifiers were attached to individual cDNA molecules. TCRdb processed the 5' RACE reads anew with MiXCR; each CDR3 protein has one entry. Among more than 55,000 distinct CDR3 sequences listed, roughly 13% were seen once. This clonotype was observed at least ten times. Its antigen is still unknown. The CDR3 loop spans 12 amino acids. Trimming left V 2 bases short and J 4 bases short, with 6 bases between. Germline-derived CDR1 and CDR2 are SGHAT and FQNNGV. The genes are TRBV11-2 and TRBJ2-7, with a tentative D call TRBD2 (5 bases). The receptor was derived from an adult who was a healthcare worker with PCR-confirmed SARS-CoV-2 infection or an uninfected control (not recorded which). Sample: whole blood, taken at baseline. CDR3 region: CASSLPGYEQYF. The CDR3 DNA reads as TGTGCCAGCAGCTTACCGGGGTACGAGCAGTACTTC.